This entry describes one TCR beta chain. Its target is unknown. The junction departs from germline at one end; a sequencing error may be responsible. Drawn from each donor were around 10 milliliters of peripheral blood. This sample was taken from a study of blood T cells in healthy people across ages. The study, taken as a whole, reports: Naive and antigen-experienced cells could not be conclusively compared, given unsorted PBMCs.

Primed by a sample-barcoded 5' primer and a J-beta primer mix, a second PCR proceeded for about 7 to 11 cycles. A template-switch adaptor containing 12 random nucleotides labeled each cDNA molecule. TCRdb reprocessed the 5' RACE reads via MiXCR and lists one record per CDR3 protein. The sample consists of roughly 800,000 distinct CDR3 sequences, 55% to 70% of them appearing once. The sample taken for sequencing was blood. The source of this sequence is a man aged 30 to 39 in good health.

The DNA for the CDR3 is TGCGCCAGCGGTGAGTTGGGCACTGAAGCTTTCTTT. Translated: CASGELGTEAFF. The chain has TRBV10-2 and TRBJ1-1; D not certain. Germline V gene data show CDR1 as WSHSY and CDR2 as SAAADI. The CDR3 is made up of 12 amino acids.